The present T cell receptor beta chain was sequenced within a study of blood T cell repertoires in COVID-19. The overall study: The origin of the acute and convalescent COVID-19 samples was the United States, Italy and Spain. PBMCs, B-cell-depleted T cells, or T cells were the source of the cDNA or gDNA that made up the material.

The CDR3 loop spans 16 amino acids. Losses at the gene ends were 9 bases for V and 6 bases for J; bases not matched to a gene: 20. CDR1 SEHNR and CDR2 FQNEAQ come from the germline V gene (reference sequence). Produced via immunoSEQ multiplex PCR; TCRdb's table is partial and in-frame only. This sample carries some 200,000 clones, 80% to 85% of them seen once, and the ten largest clones take around 3%. Sequenced: peripheral blood. V is TRBV7-9 and J is TRBJ2-7, with TRBD2 matching over 7 bases. The origin of this receptor is a woman aged 25 to 39 who had recovered from COVID-19. CDR3 sequence reads: CASYEPGGRGLTEQYF. The CDR3 DNA is TGTGCCAGTTACGAACCCGGCGGGAGAGGGCTTACCGAGCAGTACTTC.